Below, 24 T cell receptor beta chains from the same sample are listed, as sequenced in a study of CD4+ T cells in melanoma. The data were produced by immunoSEQ multiplex PCR, yet TCRdb's version contains in-frame clones alone and is incomplete. The sample has about 140,000 clones; around 90% are singletons. The source of these receptors is a human donor with melanoma.

The rearrangement links TRBV11-2 to TRBJ2-5; D may be TRBD1 or TRBD2 (6 bases each). This CDR3 is built from 17 residues. Germline CDR1 and CDR2: SGHAT and FQNNGV. V gave up 2 bases and J gave up 2 bases, with 18 bases separating them. CDR3 residues: CASSLPGGVRGQETQYF. As DNA, the CDR3 is TGTGCCAGCAGCTTACCCGGAGGGGTCAGGGGACAAGAGACCCAGTACTTC.

This chain links TRBV9 with TRBJ1-6, with TRBD1 matching over 8 bases. With 3 bases clipped from V and 7 bases from J, the junction kept 6 bases outside the gene matches. Germline-derived CDR1 and CDR2 are SGDLS and YYNGEE. This CDR3 comprises 15 residues. The CDR3 loop is CASSGTGQVNSPLHF. CDR3 in DNA: TGTGCCAGCAGCGGGACAGGGCAGGTAAATTCACCCCTCCACTTT.

J is TRBJ1-4 and V is TRBV5-1; TRBD1 agrees at 9 bases. J was trimmed by 5 bases and V by 1 base; bases with no gene match: 12. CDR3 length: 18 residues. Looked up from germline, CDR1 is SGHRS and CDR2 is YFSETQ. The CDR3 loop is CASSLRDRERWMNEKLFF. The CDR3 bases are TGCGCCAGCAGCTTGAGGGACAGGGAGAGGTGGATGAATGAAAAACTGTTTTTT. The full variable domain, its missing parts supplied by reference TRBV5-1 and TRBJ1-4, is KAGVTQTPRYLIKTRGQQVTLSCSPISGHRSVSWYQQTPGQGLQFLFEYFSETQRNKGNFPGRFSGRQFSNSRSEMNVSTLELGDSALYLCASSLRDRERWMNEKLFFGSGTQLSVL.

This clone was seen only once. This chain joins TRBV2 and TRBJ1-2; perhaps TRBD1 as D (6 bases). Trimming stripped 5 bases from V and 8 bases from J, with 18 bases between. Germline values: CDR1 SNHLY, CDR2 FYNNEI. The CDR3 runs 14 residues. DNA of the CDR3: TGTGCCAGCAGTCTTACCGGGACATTAGACGGCTACACCTTC. Residues: CASSLTGTLDGYTF.

The chain combines TRBV6-1 with TRBJ2-5, with TRBD1 matching 10 bases. The CDR3 covers 15 residues. V shed 3 bases, J shed 5 bases, and the junction held 6 bases outside the gene matches. CDR1 is MNHNS and CDR2 is SASEGT in the germline V gene. CDR3 in DNA: TGTGCCAGCAGTGATATGACAGGGGGCGCGGAGACCCAGTACTTC. Protein product: CASSDMTGGAETQYF.

The gene calls are TRBV5-4 and TRBJ1-2, with D maybe TRBD1 (5 bases). CDR3 length: 15 residues. Germline assignment: CDR1 SGHNT and CDR2 YYREEE (reference sequence). Trimming left V 4 bases short and J 8 bases short, with 21 bases between. DNA for the CDR3: TGTGCCAGCAGCAGGGGTACACAAAATGGAGGGGGCTACACCTTC. It specifies CASSRGTQNGGGYTF.

The J gene is TRBJ2-5, the V gene TRBV7-8; 8 nucleotides align to TRBD1. The CDR3 length is 18 residues. The V segment lost 1 base and the J segment 5 bases; nucleotides outside the gene matches: 15. Germline V gives CDR1 SGHVS, CDR2 FQNEAQ. The DNA of the CDR3 is TGTGCCAGCAGCTTAGGGGACTGGACAGGGCCGCGAGCGGAGACCCAGTACTTC. Amino acids: CASSLGDWTGPRAETQYF.

V gene TRBV5-8 combines with J gene TRBJ2-5; 8 nucleotides line up with TRBD1. V lost 1 base and J lost 13; bases outside the gene matches: 12. The CDR3 is made up of 14 amino acids. Germline V CDR1 and CDR2: SGHTS, YDEGEE. CDR3 DNA: TGTGCCAGCAGCTTGTGGGGACAGGACGCCCGACCGTACTTC. Translating gives CASSLWGQDARPYF.

This chain connects TRBV2 to TRBJ2-7; no clear D. The ends were cut back, 2 bases at V and 2 bases at J, with 7 bases in the middle. Germline CDR1 is SNHLY and CDR2 is FYNNEI. The CDR3 runs to 13 residues. The DNA for the CDR3 is TGTGCCAGCAGTGAAAACAGAGCCTACGAGCAGTACTTC. The encoded protein is CASSENRAYEQYF.

The chain combines TRBV6-1 with TRBJ2-3; no clear D. The germline V and J ends were trimmed by 8 bases and 4 bases, with 7 bases remaining between them. Per the germline V gene, CDR1 is MNHNS and CDR2 is SASEGT. The CDR3 spans 11 residues. CDR3 in amino acids: CASYFPDTQYF. CDR3 bases: TGTGCCAGCTATTTTCCAGATACGCAGTATTTT.

The chain couples TRBV2 to TRBJ2-5; tentatively, D is TRBD2 (6 bases). Looked up from germline, CDR1 is SNHLY and CDR2 is FYNNEI. Trimming stripped 8 bases from V and 2 bases from J, with 15 bases between. CDR3 size: 14 residues. CDR3 in amino acids: CASGTRGIQETQYF. CDR3 DNA: TGTGCCAGCGGGACTCGGGGGATACAAGAGACCCAGTACTTC. Based on the CDR3 plus reference TRBV2 and TRBJ2-5, the full variable domain is EPEVTQTPSHQVTQMGQEVILRCVPISNHLYFYWYRQILGQKVEFLVSFYNNEISEKSEIFDDQFSVERPDGSNFTLKIRSTKLEDSAMYFCASGTRGIQETQYFGPGTRLLVL.

The chain employs TRBV7-2 and TRBJ1-5; D call uncertain. Deletions cut 3 bases from V and 1 base from J, with 10 bases between. The CDR3 contains 15 residues. The germline V gene has CDR1 SGHTA and CDR2 FQGNSA. DNA for the CDR3: TGTGCCAGCAGCTTCGATCCGAACAGCAATCAGCCCCAGCATTTT. This gives the protein CASSFDPNSNQPQHF.

This chain connects TRBV7-6 to TRBJ2-3, with D uncertain. The CDR3 spans 17 residues. Germline V CDR1 and CDR2: SGHVS, FNYEAQ. Trimming took off 5 bases at V and 2 bases at J, with 20 bases between the two ends. The CDR3 sequence: CASSATPGPPTTDTQYF. The CDR3 DNA is TGTGCCAGCAGCGCCACCCCCGGCCCCCCCACCACAGATACGCAGTATTTT. The whole variable domain, remainder taken from reference TRBV7-6 and TRBJ2-3, is GAGVSQSPRYKVTKRGQDVALRCDPISGHVSLYWYRQALGQGPEFLTYFNYEAQQDKSGLPNDRFSAERPEGSISTLTIQRTEQRDSAMYRCASSATPGPPTTDTQYFGPGTRLTVL.

The chain combines TRBV28 with TRBJ1-3, with a tentative D call TRBD1 (5 bases). Germline V gene lookup returns CDR1 MDHEN and CDR2 SYDVKM. Trimming took off 6 bases at V and 0 bases at J, with 9 bases between the two ends. The CDR3 loop spans 14 amino acids. CDR3: CASSTDSSGNTIYF. CDR3 DNA sequence: TGTGCCAGCAGCACCGACAGCTCTGGAAACACCATATATTTT.

The chain is built from TRBV25-1 and TRBJ1-5; D possibly corresponds to TRBD1 (6 bases). V gave up 4 bases and J gave up 7 bases, with 14 bases separating them. Germline V lookup: CDR1 MGHDK, CDR2 SYGVNS. The CDR3 is 14 residues long. CDR3 nucleotides: TGTGCCAGCAGTGGAAACAGGGACGGGCAGCCCCAGCATTTT. Translating gives CASSGNRDGQPQHF.

The chain links TRBV6-1 to TRBJ2-7; TRBD2 aligns across 13 bases. Germline CDR1 MNHNS, CDR2 SASEGT. V lost 7 bases to trimming and J lost 7 bases; unmatched junction nucleotides: 10. This CDR3 is 15 amino acids long. The CDR3 here is CASTPGLAGWREQYF. The CDR3 nucleotides are TGTGCCAGCACGCCGGGACTAGCGGGGTGGAGGGAGCAGTACTTC.

V and J are TRBV11-2 and TRBJ2-3; 13 bases are a match to TRBD2. The CDR3 consists of 16 residues. Germline V CDR1 and CDR2: SGHAT, FQNNGV. V gave up 4 bases and J gave up 3 bases; unmatched junction bases: 4. The CDR3 sequence is CASSSRTSGSTDTQYF. In DNA form, the CDR3 reads TGTGCCAGCAGCTCCCGGACTAGCGGGAGTACAGATACGCAGTATTTT.

The chain joins TRBV10-1 to TRBJ1-2; D remains unclear. V lost 6 bases, J lost 4 bases, and 33 bases lay in between. The CDR3 is 20 residues long. From germline, CDR1 is WNHNN and CDR2 SYGVQD (reference sequence). DNA of the CDR3: TGCGCCAGCAGGGAACACTATCACCGGCCCCAGAACCCCCCCTCCTATGGCTACACCTTC. It encodes CASREHYHRPQNPPSYGYTF.

The chain employs TRBV11-2 and TRBJ2-3; a weak D match, TRBD2 (6 bases). Trimming stripped 1 base from V and 5 bases from J, with 10 bases between. The CDR3 runs 14 residues. Germline loops: CDR1 SGHAT, CDR2 FQNNGV. CDR3 sequence reads: CASSLGQGGDTQYF. As DNA, the CDR3 is TGTGCCAGCAGCTTAGGCCAGGGAGGAGATACGCAGTATTTT.

V and J are TRBV18 and TRBJ2-1, with 9 bases that match TRBD1. This CDR3 comprises 15 residues. The V gene end was trimmed by 3 bases and the J gene end by 4 bases; junction bases not matched to a gene: 4. CDR1 and CDR2 from the germline V gene are KGHSH and LQKENI. This CDR3 is CASSPPGQGYNEQFF. The DNA of the CDR3 is TGTGCCAGCTCACCTCCGGGACAGGGATACAATGAGCAGTTCTTC.

This chain uses TRBV5-1 with TRBJ2-3, with 10 bases identical to TRBD2. Trimming removed 0 bases from V and 3 bases from J; junction bases left unmatched: 4. The CDR3 spans 16 residues. CDR1 is SGHRS and CDR2 is YFSETQ in the germline V gene. CDR3 loop: CASSLGAGGPTDTQYF. CDR3 sequence (DNA): TGCGCCAGCAGCTTGGGAGCGGGGGGGCCTACAGATACGCAGTATTTT. Filled out from reference TRBV5-1 and TRBJ2-3, the complete variable domain reads KAGVTQTPRYLIKTRGQQVTLSCSPISGHRSVSWYQQTPGQGLQFLFEYFSETQRNKGNFPGRFSGRQFSNSRSEMNVSTLELGDSALYLCASSLGAGGPTDTQYFGPGTRLTVL.

This chain joins TRBV18 and TRBJ1-5; D is uncertain. Per germline, CDR1 KGHSH and CDR2 LQKENI. The ends were cut back, 6 bases at V and 1 base at J, with 13 bases in the middle. There are 15 residues in the CDR3. CDR3 loop: CASSPNTPSNQPQHF. CDR3 DNA sequence: TGTGCCAGCTCCCCCAACACACCGAGCAATCAGCCCCAGCATTTT.

The rearrangement uses TRBV6-5 and TRBJ2-1; TRBD2 is a possible D gene (7 bases). Trimming shortened V by 7 bases and J by 7 bases, and 17 bases separated the two germline ends. The CDR3 is 14 amino acids. Germline loops: CDR1 MNHEY, CDR2 SVGAGI. This chain's CDR3 is CASIPGGGQNEQFF. As DNA, the CDR3 is TGTGCCAGCATTCCAGGCGGGGGACAAAATGAGCAGTTCTTC.

The CDR3 region is CASSFRGDGYGYTF. In DNA form, the CDR3 reads TGTGCCAGCAGTTTCCGGGGAGATGGCTATGGCTACACCTTC. This chain uses TRBV27 with TRBJ1-2; D is unresolved. CDR1 MNHEY and CDR2 SMNVEV come from the germline V gene (reference sequence). V was shortened by 3 bases and J by 4 bases, with 12 bases between the two germline ends. The CDR3 totals 14 residues.